This note documents a single TCR beta chain sequence. Data came from immunoSEQ multiplex PCR; TCRdb stores just in-frame clones and leaves some out. The sample lists some 39,000 clones, around 80% occurring once. This record comes from a study of PD-1 blockade in classical Hodgkin lymphoma. Looked up from germline, CDR1 is SEHNR and CDR2 is FQNEAQ (reference sequence). The CDR3 is 16 residues long. V was shortened by 5 bases and J by 5 bases, with 19 bases between the two germline ends. Time point meaning: cycle 4 day 1 (C4D1), after less than seven weeks of nivolumab. Each and every patient relapsed after autologous stem cell transplantation, and patients got differing brentuximab vedotin exposure.

The sequence came from a human donor with classical Hodgkin lymphoma. The chain combines TRBV7-9 with TRBJ1-5; possible D gene TRBD1, 6 bases. Source: peripheral blood mononuclear cells (PBMCs), taken before the fourth cycle of nivolumab. The CDR3 region is CASSLGGTGNDQPQHF. DNA for the CDR3: TGTGCCAGCAGCCTCGGGGGCACGGGCAACGATCAGCCCCAGCATTTT.